Following are 13 T cell receptor beta chains from one sample sequenced in a study of T cells in Graves' hyperthyroidism and ophthalmopathy. RNA transcripts gave rise to amplified TCR beta CDR3 regions. HTBI primers were the set used in a first-round RT-PCR of the TCR CDR3. TCRdb recomputed calls from the multiplex PCR reads with MiXCR, one row per CDR3 protein. The sample lists around 800,000 distinct CDR3 sequences, around 39% seen once, with about 9% in the top ten. The sequencing sample was made of blood. Receptors originate from a young man with Graves' hyperthyroidism.

This clonotype was seen many times. The chain recombines TRBV7-9 with TRBJ2-5, with unresolved D. V dropped 5 bases and J dropped 4 bases, with 14 bases sitting between them. The germline CDR1 and CDR2 sequences are SEHNR and FQNEAQ (reference sequence). CDR3 length: 14 amino acids. CDR3 bases: TGTGCCAGCAGCGCCGGTAGTCAAGGAGAGACCCAGTACTTC. The encoded protein is CASSAGSQGETQYF.

The chain links TRBV10-3 to TRBJ1-1; D not certain. The CDR3 is 15 residues long. V lost 10 bases to trimming and J lost 4 bases, with 22 bases between them. Looked up from germline, CDR1 is ENHRY and CDR2 is SYGVKD. Here the CDR3 reads CASKESSPKGTEAFF. CDR3 nucleotides: TGTGCCAGCAAGGAGAGCTCTCCGAAGGGCACTGAAGCTTTCTTT.

Remarks on this clonotype: With a much larger clone just one base away, this may be a read error. The chain combines TRBV19 with TRBJ1-2; no firm D call. V lost 5 bases and J 3 bases, leaving 13 bases between the germline ends. Germline V gene data show CDR1 as LNHDA and CDR2 as SQIVND (reference sequence). The CDR3 has 14 residues. This CDR3 is CASSPSSDDYGYTF. In DNA, the CDR3 is TGTGCCAGTAGTCCCTCGTCGGACGACTATGGCTACACCTTC.

There are many counts of this clonotype. The J gene is TRBJ2-7, the V gene TRBV20-1; 9 bases are a match to TRBD2. The V segment lost 5 bases and the J segment 1 base; nucleotides outside the gene matches: 6. Per the germline V gene, CDR1 is DFQATT and CDR2 is SNEGSKA (reference sequence). This CDR3 region has 14 residues. The CDR3 nucleotides are TGCAGTGCTGGGCTAGCGGGATCGTCCTACGAGCAGTACTTC. Protein sequence: CSAGLAGSSYEQYF.

This clonotype turned up a few times. Here the CDR3 reads CASSSRTSLGEKLFF. The DNA for the CDR3 is TGTGCCAGCAGCTCCCGGACAAGCCTGGGAGAAAAACTGTTTTTT. The chain has TRBV7-2 and TRBJ1-4, with D possibly matching TRBD1 (5 bases). Germline V gene lookup returns CDR1 SGHTA and CDR2 FQGNSA. V shed 4 bases and J shed 8 bases, with 17 bases lying between them. The CDR3 extends over 15 amino acids.

This clonotype was observed at least ten times. The chain carries TRBV7-2 and TRBJ2-7; TRBD2 aligns across 7 bases. From germline, CDR1 is SGHTA and CDR2 FQGNSA. V was pared by 4 bases and J by 3 bases, with 3 bases of the junction left unmatched. This CDR3 region has 13 residues. CDR3 residues: CASSSRTSYEQYF. The CDR3 coding sequence is TGTGCCAGCAGCTCTCGGACTAGCTACGAGCAGTACTTC.

The chain joins TRBV2 to TRBJ2-7; D possibly corresponds to TRBD1 (6 bases). This CDR3 is built from 15 residues. CDR1 SNHLY and CDR2 FYNNEI come from the germline V gene. The V and J ends lost 6 bases and 6 bases respectively, with 21 bases between them. CDR3 sequence (DNA): TGTGCCAGCAGCCCAAACCCGCAGGGGCGAGGCGAGCAGTACTTC. This codes for CASSPNPQGRGEQYF. Combining the CDR3 with reference TRBV2 and TRBJ2-7 gives the whole variable domain EPEVTQTPSHQVTQMGQEVILRCVPISNHLYFYWYRQILGQKVEFLVSFYNNEISEKSEIFDDQFSVERPDGSNFTLKIRSTKLEDSAMYFCASSPNPQGRGEQYFGPGTRLTVT.

The gene calls are TRBV20-1 and TRBJ2-7, with D perhaps matching TRBD1 or TRBD2 (5 bases each). The CDR3 is 14 amino acids. V lost 6 bases to trimming and J lost 4 bases, with 19 bases between them. From germline, CDR1 is DFQATT and CDR2 SNEGSKA (reference sequence). DNA for the CDR3: TGCAGTGCCTCGCGGACATCCCGGGGTTACGAGCAGTACTTC. This gives the protein CSASRTSRGYEQYF.

This clonotype was seen repeatedly, ten times or more. The genes are TRBV5-1 and TRBJ2-2, with D maybe TRBD2 (5 bases). Germline V CDR1 and CDR2: SGHRS, YFSETQ. The CDR3 runs 13 residues. Trimming pared 4 bases from V and 5 bases from J, leaving 9 bases between. CDR3 in DNA: TGCGCCAGCAGCGCGAGGGAGACCGGGGAGCTGTTTTTT. Translation: CASSARETGELFF.

This clonotype was observed many times. The chain joins TRBV29-1 to TRBJ1-1, with D hard to call. Germline CDR1 SQVTM, CDR2 ANQGSEA. This CDR3 contains 11 residues. V was pared by 7 bases and J by 0 bases, with 6 bases between. In nucleotides, the CDR3 is TGCAGCGCCCCCGTGAACACTGAAGCTTTCTTT. Amino acid sequence: CSAPVNTEAFF.

This clonotype has a single count. This chain uses TRBV19 with TRBJ1-2; D not certain. Germline values: CDR1 LNHDA, CDR2 SQIVND (reference sequence). V was shortened by 6 bases and J by 6 bases, with 26 bases between the two germline ends. This CDR3 comprises 17 residues. The CDR3 spells CASRSQAGNARRDGYTF. CDR3 in DNA: TGTGCCAGTAGAAGTCAGGCGGGGAATGCGCGTAGGGATGGCTACACCTTC.

This clonotype was detected ten times or more. The chain links TRBV7-2 to TRBJ2-7; possibly TRBD2 for D (6 bases). V was trimmed by 3 bases and J by 3 bases, leaving 15 bases between them. This CDR3 spans 15 amino acids. Germline V gene lookup returns CDR1 SGHTA and CDR2 FQGNSA. The CDR3 protein is CASSLGVEEGYEQYF. CDR3 in DNA: TGTGCCAGCAGCTTGGGGGTCGAGGAGGGCTACGAGCAGTACTTC.

This clonotype turned up a few times. The chain uses TRBV2 and TRBJ2-7; 9 positions agree with TRBD1. J lost 4 bases, V lost 8 bases, and 9 bases had no gene match. There are 14 residues in the CDR3. Germline V gives CDR1 SNHLY, CDR2 FYNNEI. The CDR3 DNA reads TGTGCCAGCCGAAAGACAGGGGGAATTTACGAGCAGTACTTC. This encodes CASRKTGGIYEQYF.